The 32 T cell receptor beta chains given below trace back to one sample, sequenced in a study of cytomegalovirus exposure and HLA in healthy donors. Use of 60 Vbeta and 13 Jbeta primers characterized the PCR. The method was immunoSEQ multiplex PCR; TCRdb's version includes in-frame clones alone and lacks a portion of them. Of almost 95,000 clones in the sample, 50% to 75% were seen once. The sequencing sample was made of PBMCs. These TCRs come from a man aged 30-40 years in good health and CMV-seronegative.

The rearrangement uses TRBV7-9 and TRBJ2-7; D is ambiguous. This CDR3 comprises 15 residues. V lost 2 bases and J lost 6, with 17 bases in between. Germline-derived CDR1 and CDR2 are SEHNR and FQNEAQ (reference sequence). The CDR3 region has the DNA TGTGCCAGCAGCTTATCTCTAGGCAGTTCCGCCGAGCAGTACTTC. The encoded protein is CASSLSLGSSAEQYF.

This sequence joins TRBV7-9 and TRBJ1-2, with D possibly matching TRBD1 (6 bases). V shed 2 bases and J shed 8 bases, with 12 bases lying between them. CDR3 length: 13 residues. Germline V gene data show CDR1 as SEHNR and CDR2 as FQNEAQ (reference sequence). CDR3 region: CASSLSTDSGYTF. The CDR3 DNA reads as TGTGCCAGCAGCTTATCAACGGACAGCGGCTACACCTTC.

In its sample, this clone was seen once. This chain joins TRBV4-2 and TRBJ2-1, with D possibly matching TRBD1 (6 bases). CDR3 size: 14 residues. The germline V and J ends were trimmed by 0 bases and 8 bases, with 11 bases remaining between them. The germline gives CDR1 LGHNA, CDR2 YNFKEQ. In nucleotides, the CDR3 is TGTGCCAGCAGCCAAGACAACAGGGATGATGAGCAGTTCTTC. This gives the protein CASSQDNRDDEQFF.

As DNA, the CDR3 is TGTGCCAGCAGCTTAAGGAGTGAGCAGTTCTTC. This encodes CASSLRSEQFF. This chain uses TRBV7-3 with TRBJ2-1; D is ambiguous. Trimming removed 1 base from V and 9 bases from J, with 4 bases in between. This CDR3 has 11 amino acids. Germline V lookup: CDR1 SGHTA, CDR2 FQGTGA. Looking up the rest from reference TRBV7-3 and TRBJ2-1 gives the full variable domain: GAGVSQTPSNKVTEKGKYVELRCDPISGHTALYWYRQSLGQGPEFLIYFQGTGAADDSGLPNDRFFAVRPEGSVSTLKIQRTERGDSAVYLCASSLRSEQFFGPGTRLTVL.

The chain has TRBV7-3 and TRBJ1-5, with D hard to call. The CDR3 covers 13 residues. The germline gives CDR1 SGHTA, CDR2 FQGTGA. Trimming pared 1 base from V and 5 bases from J, leaving 6 bases between. CDR3 amino acids: CASSLMADQPQHF. CDR3 DNA sequence: TGTGCCAGCAGCTTAATGGCAGATCAGCCCCAGCATTTT.

V is TRBV5-8 and J is TRBJ2-7; perhaps TRBD1 as D (6 bases). Trimming shortened V by 6 bases and J by 5 bases, and 21 bases separated the two germline ends. The CDR3 is made up of 15 amino acids. CDR1 SGHTS and CDR2 YDEGEE come from the germline V gene. The CDR3 DNA sequence: TGTGCCAGCACCGGATCCCCGGGCCAGGGGAACGAGCAGTACTTC. This codes for CASTGSPGQGNEQYF.

V is TRBV6-5 and J is TRBJ2-1, with TRBD2 identical over 8 bases. CDR1 is MNHEY, CDR2 SVGAGI, per germline. V gave up 6 bases and J gave up 5 bases; unmatched junction bases: 3. The CDR3 is 13 residues long. In DNA, the CDR3 is TGTGCCAGCAGGGAGCGGGGGCACAATGAGCAGTTCTTC. Translating gives CASRERGHNEQFF.

This clone appeared once. V is TRBV7-2 and J is TRBJ2-7; 8 positions agree with TRBD1. The CDR3 is 15 residues long. Germline-derived CDR1 and CDR2 are SGHTA and FQGNSA. V dropped 1 base and J dropped 4; count of bases not matched to a gene: 6. CDR3 loop: CASSLDAGGTYEQYF. CDR3 bases: TGTGCCAGCAGCTTAGATGCAGGGGGCACGTACGAGCAGTACTTC.

The chain is built from TRBV5-4 and TRBJ2-1; 8 bases map to TRBD2. This CDR3 comprises 16 residues. The trim removed 4 bases at V and 3 bases at J, leaving 9 bases unmatched. The germline V gene has CDR1 SGHNT and CDR2 YYREEE (reference sequence). The CDR3 sequence: CASSVGSSGGYNEQFF. CDR3 bases: TGTGCCAGCAGCGTGGGCTCGAGCGGGGGCTACAATGAGCAGTTCTTC.

Worth noting for this clone: An end of the junction differs from the germline gene, which may be a read error. The chain combines TRBV6-1 with TRBJ2-5; TRBD1 aligns across 8 bases. The end of the DNA aligns better with TRBJ2-7, so the J call may be wrong. The germline CDR1 and CDR2 sequences are MNHNS and SASEGT. CDR3 length equals 15 residues. In nucleotides, the CDR3 is TGTGCCAGCAGAGAAGACAGGGGTAGCTCCTACGAGCAGTACTTC. The encoded protein is CASREDRGSSYEQYF.

This clone occurred a few times. The CDR3 sequence is CASSFSGSSYEQYF. The CDR3 nucleotides read TGTGCCAGCAGCTTTAGCGGAAGCTCCTACGAGCAGTACTTC. The J gene is TRBJ2-5, the V gene TRBV11-3; tentatively, D is TRBD2 (6 bases). The DNA end is a closer match to TRBJ2-7, so the J assignment may be wrong. The germline CDR1 and CDR2 sequences are SGHNT and YENEEA. The CDR3 has 14 residues.

The CDR3 DNA follows: TGTGCCAGCAGCCTAACACAGGGCTACACCGGGGAGCTGTTTTTT. Translated, it gives CASSLTQGYTGELFF. This sequence joins TRBV27 and TRBJ2-2, with D possibly being TRBD1 (6 bases). Germline V gives CDR1 MNHEY, CDR2 SMNVEV (reference sequence). Trimming removed 6 bases from V and 3 bases from J, with 14 bases in between. The CDR3 extends over 15 amino acids.

In this sample, this clone turned up a few times. The rearrangement joins TRBV7-2 to TRBJ2-1; D may be TRBD1 (5 bases). The CDR3 spans 14 residues. V was trimmed by 4 bases and J by 8 bases, leaving 15 bases between them. Per the germline V gene, CDR1 is SGHTA and CDR2 is FQGNSA. The CDR3 is CASSSRAQGYEQFF. CDR3 nucleotide sequence: TGTGCCAGCAGCTCCCGAGCGCAGGGTTATGAGCAGTTCTTC.

This clone was detected a few times. The V call is TRBV6-1, the J call TRBJ2-5; 8 bases line up with TRBD2. TRBJ2-7 explains the end of the DNA better; the J call may be wrong. CDR3 length: 14 residues. Germline assignment: CDR1 MNHNS and CDR2 SASEGT. The CDR3 bases are TGTGCCAGCAGTGCCCGGGGGGGAAAGTACGAGCAGTACTTC. Its translation: CASSARGGKYEQYF.

This sequence joins TRBV5-1 and TRBJ1-3; D is possibly TRBD1 (6 bases). CDR1 is SGHRS, CDR2 YFSETQ, per germline. Trimming took 0 bases from V and 0 from J, leaving 13 bases between them. The CDR3 is made up of 17 amino acids. Here the CDR3 DNA reads TGCGCCAGCAGCTTGGAAACAGGGTCCGGCTCTGGAAACACCATATATTTT. Protein product: CASSLETGSGSGNTIYF.

The CDR3 bases are TGTGCCAGCAGCTTAGTGTTGCGGGGTACAGATACGCAGTATTTT. It encodes CASSLVLRGTDTQYF. The chain employs TRBV7-2 and TRBJ2-3, with D perhaps TRBD2 (6 bases). Per germline, CDR1 SGHTA and CDR2 FQGNSA. The germline V and J ends were trimmed by 1 base and 3 bases, with 11 bases remaining between them. The CDR3 is 15 amino acids.

This clone was found once. The chain combines TRBV30 with TRBJ2-7, with D possibly being TRBD2 (7 bases). Germline CDR1 GTSNPN, CDR2 SVGIG (reference sequence). Trimming left V 3 bases short and J 6 bases short, with 21 bases between. This CDR3 has 15 residues. The CDR3 coding sequence is TGTGCCTGGAGGGGGGGGGCCGGGACCCCCAGCGAGCAGTACTTC. Its protein is CAWRGGAGTPSEQYF.

The chain combines TRBV19 with TRBJ2-7; D is undetermined. Trimming removed 5 bases at V and 1 base at J, with 6 bases between. The CDR3 has 12 residues. The germline CDR1 and CDR2 sequences are LNHDA and SQIVND (reference sequence). CDR3 DNA: TGTGCCAGTAGTTCCAGGTCCTACGAGCAGTACTTC. Its protein is CASSSRSYEQYF.

The chain links TRBV5-5 to TRBJ2-3, with TRBD1 identical over 10 bases. The germline V gene encodes CDR1 SGHKS and CDR2 YYEKEE (reference sequence). V shed 1 base and J 4 bases; nucleotides not matched to a gene: 3. This CDR3 comprises 15 residues. The CDR3 loop is CASSLSGTGADTQYF. The DNA of the CDR3 is TGTGCCAGCAGCTTGTCCGGGACAGGGGCAGATACGCAGTATTTT.

This clone was observed a few times. The gene calls are TRBV21-1 and TRBJ1-1; the tabulated D call, TRBD1, remains unverified against the DNA. TRBV21-1 is described as a pseudogene. The CDR3 has 19 residues. CDR3 DNA sequence: TGTGCCAGCAGCAAAGTGGACAGGGGGCCGAGTTCAATGAACACTGAAGCTTTCTTT. This gives the protein CASSKVDRGPSSMNTEAFF.

The chain combines TRBV6-4 with TRBJ2-1; 9 positions agree with TRBD1. CDR3 length: 15 amino acids. Germline CDR1 reads MRHNA; CDR2 reads SNTAGT. J lost 7 bases, V lost 3 bases, and 7 bases had no gene match. The CDR3 nucleotides read TGTGCCAGCAGTGAGGGACAGGGAGTGTCAAATGAGCAGTTCTTC. Residues: CASSEGQGVSNEQFF.

DNA of the CDR3: TGTGCCAGCAGCCCTCCCGACAGGGCACACACTGAAGCTTTCTTT. Translated, it gives CASSPPDRAHTEAFF. The rearrangement joins TRBV7-8 to TRBJ1-1, with 7 bases lining up with TRBD1. The germline V gene encodes CDR1 SGHVS and CDR2 FQNEAQ. Unmatched junction bases numbered 9, after V lost 5 bases and J lost 3 bases. The CDR3 is 15 residues long.

In this sample, this clone turned up once. The chain joins TRBV6-5 to TRBJ2-3, with 7 bases identical to TRBD2. The germline CDR1 and CDR2 sequences are MNHEY and SVGAGI. J gave up 0 bases and V 3 bases, and 6 bases lay outside the gene matches. The CDR3 runs to 16 residues. The CDR3 nucleotides read TGTGCCAGCAGTTATAGACTAGCATTCAGCACAGATACGCAGTATTTT. Its protein product is CASSYRLAFSTDTQYF.

The sample holds a few counts of this clone. V gene TRBV7-3 combines with J gene TRBJ2-3; D is unclear. Per the germline V gene, CDR1 is SGHTA and CDR2 is FQGTGA. V lost 5 bases and J 0 bases, leaving 6 bases between the germline ends. The CDR3 has 13 residues. Here the CDR3 reads CASSVQSTDTQYF. In DNA, the CDR3 is TGTGCCAGCAGCGTTCAGAGCACAGATACGCAGTATTTT.

This clone was seen more than once but under ten times. The V and J genes are TRBV6-5 and TRBJ1-2; D unclear. The CDR3 is 14 residues long. The germline V and J ends were trimmed by 7 bases and 2 bases, with 14 bases remaining between them. CDR1 MNHEY and CDR2 SVGAGI come from the germline V gene. As DNA, the CDR3 is TGTGCCAGCACCTCAAGACGGGAGAACTATGGCTACACCTTC. Protein sequence: CASTSRRENYGYTF.

This clone was recorded a few times. The same CDR3 can be traced to other DNA sequences in this sample. The chain carries TRBV7-2 and TRBJ2-7; D perhaps matches TRBD1 (6 bases). This CDR3 region has 14 residues. The germline V and J ends were trimmed by 1 base and 1 base, with 8 bases remaining between them. CDR1 is SGHTA and CDR2 is FQGNSA in the germline V gene. This CDR3 reads CASSLGGGSYEQYF. The CDR3 DNA is TGTGCCAGCAGCTTAGGAGGGGGTTCCTACGAGCAGTACTTC.

This sequence joins TRBV5-1 and TRBJ1-1; D is uncertain. Germline lookup yields CDR1 SGHRS and CDR2 YFSETQ. Trimming took off 0 bases at V and 1 base at J, with 10 bases between the two ends. This CDR3 contains 15 residues. The CDR3 sequence is CASSLASRSNTEAFF. DNA for the CDR3: TGCGCCAGCAGCTTGGCCTCGAGGTCGAACACTGAAGCTTTCTTT.

This sequence joins TRBV6-5 and TRBJ2-7; TRBD2 matches 8 bases. J was trimmed by 3 bases and V by 7 bases; bases with no gene match: 11. This CDR3 spans 15 amino acids. Per germline, CDR1 MNHEY and CDR2 SVGAGI. The CDR3: CASNPASGPYYEQYF. DNA of the CDR3: TGTGCCAGCAACCCCGCTAGCGGGCCTTACTACGAGCAGTACTTC.

The V and J genes are TRBV6-1 and TRBJ2-1; D unresolved. Germline V CDR1 and CDR2: MNHNS, SASEGT. The CDR3 totals 15 residues. The V and J ends lost 8 bases and 0 bases respectively, with 14 bases between them. The CDR3 DNA sequence: TGTGCCAGCGGCAAGACTTGGAGCTCCTACAATGAGCAGTTCTTC. Its protein product is CASGKTWSSYNEQFF.

The rearrangement uses TRBV14 and TRBJ2-3, with TRBD1 identical over 8 bases. The trim removed 7 bases at V and 0 bases at J, leaving 3 bases unmatched. The CDR3 has 14 amino acids. Germline loops: CDR1 SGHDN, CDR2 FVKESK. CDR3 sequence (DNA): TGTGCCAGCACCCGGACAGGGAGCACAGATACGCAGTATTTT. Translated, it gives CASTRTGSTDTQYF.

V gene TRBV10-3 combines with J gene TRBJ1-2; 9 positions match TRBD1. The length of the CDR3 is 14 residues. The V gene end was trimmed by 3 bases and the J gene end by 7 bases; junction bases not matched to a gene: 6. Germline V lookup: CDR1 ENHRY, CDR2 SYGVKD. The CDR3 is CAISDARDRAGYTF. In DNA, the CDR3 is TGTGCCATCAGTGACGCCAGGGACAGGGCTGGCTACACCTTC.

Only one count was recorded for this clone. This chain links TRBV13 with TRBJ2-5; D is undetermined. Trimming pared 3 bases from V and 2 bases from J, leaving 10 bases between. There are 14 residues in the CDR3. Per the germline V gene, CDR1 is PRHDT and CDR2 is FYEKMQ (reference sequence). Here the CDR3 reads CASSLGPPQETQYF. As DNA, the CDR3 is TGTGCCAGCAGCTTGGGCCCCCCTCAAGAGACCCAGTACTTC. The full variable domain, completed using reference TRBV13 and TRBJ2-5, is AAGVIQSPRHLIKEKRETATLKCYPIPRHDTVYWYQQGPGQDPQFLISFYEKMQSDKGSIPDRFSAQQFSDYHSELNMSSLELGDSALYFCASSLGPPQETQYFGPGTRLLVL.